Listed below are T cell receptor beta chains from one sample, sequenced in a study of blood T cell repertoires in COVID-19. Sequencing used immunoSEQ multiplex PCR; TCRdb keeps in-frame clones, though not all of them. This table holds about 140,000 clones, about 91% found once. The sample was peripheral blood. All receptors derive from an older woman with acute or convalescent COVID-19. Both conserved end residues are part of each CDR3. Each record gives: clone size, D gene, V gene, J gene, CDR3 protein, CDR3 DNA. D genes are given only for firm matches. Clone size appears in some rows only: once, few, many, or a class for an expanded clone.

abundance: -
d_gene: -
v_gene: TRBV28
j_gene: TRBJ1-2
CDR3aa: CASSLGGAGGYTF
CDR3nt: TGTGCCAGCAGTTTAGGGGGCGCTGGTGGCTACACCTTC

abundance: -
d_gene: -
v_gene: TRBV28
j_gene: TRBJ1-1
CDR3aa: CASRGQGPITEAFF
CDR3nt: TGTGCCAGCAGGGGACAAGGGCCCATCACTGAAGCTTTCTTT

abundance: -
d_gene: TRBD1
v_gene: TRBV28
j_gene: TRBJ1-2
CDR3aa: CASDSGQTYGYTF
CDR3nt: TGTGCCAGCGATTCGGGACAGACCTATGGCTACACCTTC

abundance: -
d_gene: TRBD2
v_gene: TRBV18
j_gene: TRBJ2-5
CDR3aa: CASSPRTSGGLETQYF
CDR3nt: TGTGCCAGCTCACCTCGGACTAGCGGGGGCTTAGAGACCCAGTACTTC

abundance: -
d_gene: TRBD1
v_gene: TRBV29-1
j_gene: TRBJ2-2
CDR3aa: CSVERQGELFF
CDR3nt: TGCAGCGTTGAACGACAGGGAGAGCTGTTTTTT

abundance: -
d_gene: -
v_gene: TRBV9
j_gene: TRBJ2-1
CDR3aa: CASSVDGRQDNEQFF
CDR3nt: TGTGCCAGCAGCGTAGACGGCCGACAGGACAATGAGCAGTTCTTC

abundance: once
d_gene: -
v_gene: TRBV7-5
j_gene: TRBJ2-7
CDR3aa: CARSSGTGRKDEQYF
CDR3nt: TGTGCCAGAAGCTCAGGGACAGGGAGAAAGGACGAGCAGTACTTC

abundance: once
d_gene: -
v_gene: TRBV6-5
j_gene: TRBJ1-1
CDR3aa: CASKLSSGTEAFF
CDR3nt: TGTGCCAGCAAACTATCCTCGGGCACTGAAGCTTTCTTT

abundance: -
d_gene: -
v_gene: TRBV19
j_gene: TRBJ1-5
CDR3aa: CASSIGSQPQHF
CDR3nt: TGTGCCAGTAGTATAGGCAGTCAGCCCCAGCATTTT

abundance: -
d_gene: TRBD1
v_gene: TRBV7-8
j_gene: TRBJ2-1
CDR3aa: CASSLGGQGAYNEQFF
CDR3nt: TGTGCCAGCAGCTTAGGCGGACAGGGGGCCTACAATGAGCAGTTCTTC

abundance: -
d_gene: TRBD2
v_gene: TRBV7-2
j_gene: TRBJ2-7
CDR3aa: CASSLVRGLAGRRYF
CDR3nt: TGTGCCAGCAGCTTAGTTCGGGGACTAGCGGGGCGAAGGTACTTC

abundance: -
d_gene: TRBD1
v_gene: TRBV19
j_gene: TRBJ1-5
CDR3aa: CASSILSGGRNQPQHF
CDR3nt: TGTGCCAGTAGTATATTGTCAGGGGGGCGCAATCAGCCCCAGCATTTT

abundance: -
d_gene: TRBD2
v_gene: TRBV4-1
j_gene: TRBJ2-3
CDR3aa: CASSQEPSPSGGPRTDTQYF
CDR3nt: TGCGCCAGCAGCCAAGAACCTTCCCCTAGCGGGGGGCCACGCACAGATACGCAGTATTTT

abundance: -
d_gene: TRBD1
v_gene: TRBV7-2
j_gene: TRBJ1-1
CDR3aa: CASSTSGGWSTEAFF
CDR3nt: TGTGCCAGCAGCACCTCAGGGGGATGGTCGACTGAAGCTTTCTTT

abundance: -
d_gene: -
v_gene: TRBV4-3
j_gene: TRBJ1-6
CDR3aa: CASSQGRINSPLHF
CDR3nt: TGCGCCAGCAGCCAAGGGCGGATTAATTCACCCCTCCACTTT

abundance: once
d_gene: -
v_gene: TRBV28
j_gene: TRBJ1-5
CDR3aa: CASSGEGNQPQHF
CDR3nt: TGTGCCAGCAGCGGTGAGGGCAATCAGCCCCAGCATTTT

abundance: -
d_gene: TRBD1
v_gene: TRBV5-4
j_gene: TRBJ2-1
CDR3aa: CASSPEGGTGRFNEQFF
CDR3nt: TGTGCCAGCAGTCCCGAGGGTGGGACAGGGAGGTTCAATGAGCAGTTCTTC

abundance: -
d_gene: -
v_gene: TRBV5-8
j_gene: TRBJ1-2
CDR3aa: CASSVHRASYTF
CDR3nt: TGTGCCAGCAGCGTACACAGGGCCAGCTACACCTTC

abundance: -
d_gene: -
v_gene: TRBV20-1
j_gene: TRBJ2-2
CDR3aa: CSASVGQSTGELFF
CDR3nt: TGCAGTGCTAGTGTGGGGCAGTCCACCGGGGAGCTGTTTTTT

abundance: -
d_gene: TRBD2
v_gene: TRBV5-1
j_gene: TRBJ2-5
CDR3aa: CASSTWLAGGQETQYF
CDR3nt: TGCGCCAGCAGCACCTGGCTAGCGGGGGGGCAAGAGACCCAGTACTTC

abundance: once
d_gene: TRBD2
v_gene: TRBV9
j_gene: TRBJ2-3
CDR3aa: CASSPVFIAGLTDTQYF
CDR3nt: TGTGCCAGCAGCCCCGTATTTATAGCGGGGCTCACAGATACGCAGTATTTT

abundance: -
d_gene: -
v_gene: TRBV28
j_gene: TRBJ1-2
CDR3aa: CATAASDRLYGYTF
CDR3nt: TGTGCCACCGCAGCCTCAGACAGGCTCTATGGCTACACCTTC

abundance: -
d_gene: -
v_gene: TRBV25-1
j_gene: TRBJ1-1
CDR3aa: CASRPGGMNTEAFF
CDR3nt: TGTGCCAGCAGGCCGGGGGGCATGAACACTGAAGCTTTCTTT

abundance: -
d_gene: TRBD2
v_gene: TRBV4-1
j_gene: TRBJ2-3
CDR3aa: CASSLPGLAGGTDTQYF
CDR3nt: TGCGCCAGCAGCCTTCCGGGACTAGCGGGGGGCACAGATACGCAGTATTTT

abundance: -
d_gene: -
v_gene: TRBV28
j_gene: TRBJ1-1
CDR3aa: CASSLQRRAFF
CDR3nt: TGTGCCAGCAGTTTACAAAGGAGAGCTTTCTTT

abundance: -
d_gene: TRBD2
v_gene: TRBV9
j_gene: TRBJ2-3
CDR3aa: CASGLAGAFTDTQYF
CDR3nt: TGTGCCAGCGGACTAGCGGGGGCCTTCACAGATACGCAGTATTTT

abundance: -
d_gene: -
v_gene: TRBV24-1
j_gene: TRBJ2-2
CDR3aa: CATGWRGTGELFF
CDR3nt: TGTGCCACGGGTTGGCGGGGCACCGGGGAGCTGTTTTTT

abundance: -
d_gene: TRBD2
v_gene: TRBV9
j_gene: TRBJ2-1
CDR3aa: CASSALTSGGYNEQFF
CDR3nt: TGTGCCAGCAGCGCACTGACTAGCGGGGGATACAATGAGCAGTTCTTC

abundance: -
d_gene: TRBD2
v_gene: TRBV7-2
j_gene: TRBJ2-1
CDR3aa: CASSLVGGGAWNEQFF
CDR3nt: TGTGCCAGCAGCTTAGTGGGCGGGGGGGCATGGAATGAGCAGTTCTTC

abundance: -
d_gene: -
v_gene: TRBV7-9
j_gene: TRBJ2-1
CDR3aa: CASSLFDGRGAEQFF
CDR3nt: TGTGCCAGCAGCTTATTCGACGGCAGAGGCGCTGAGCAGTTCTTC

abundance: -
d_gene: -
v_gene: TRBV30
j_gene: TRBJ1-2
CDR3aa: CAWSVTGSGYGYTF
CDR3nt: TGTGCCTGGAGTGTAACAGGGTCTGGCTATGGCTACACCTTC

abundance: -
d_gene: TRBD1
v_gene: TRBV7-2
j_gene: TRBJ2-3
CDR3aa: CASSTQGSDTQYF
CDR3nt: TGTGCCAGCAGCACACAGGGGTCAGATACGCAGTATTTT

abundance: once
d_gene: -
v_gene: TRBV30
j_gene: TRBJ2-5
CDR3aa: CAWREILRAPETQYF
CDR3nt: TGTGCCTGGAGAGAAATACTCAGGGCGCCAGAGACCCAGTACTTC

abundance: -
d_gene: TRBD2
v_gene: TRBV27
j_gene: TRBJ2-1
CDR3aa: CASSLDRTRGNEQFF
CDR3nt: TGTGCCAGCAGTTTAGATCGGACTAGAGGGAATGAGCAGTTCTTC

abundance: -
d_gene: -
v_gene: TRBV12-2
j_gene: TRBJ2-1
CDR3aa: CASRFSAGGSNEQFF
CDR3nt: TGTGCAAGTCGCTTTTCGGCGGGGGGATCCAATGAGCAGTTCTTC

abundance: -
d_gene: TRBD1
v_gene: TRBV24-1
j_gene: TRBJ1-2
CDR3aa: CATSDEGQGHYGYTF
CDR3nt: TGTGCCACCAGTGATGAAGGACAGGGCCACTATGGCTACACCTTC

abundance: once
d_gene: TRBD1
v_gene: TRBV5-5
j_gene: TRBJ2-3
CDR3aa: CASSKRDRGWGTDTQYF
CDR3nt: TGTGCCAGCAGTAAGAGGGACAGGGGATGGGGCACAGATACGCAGTATTTT

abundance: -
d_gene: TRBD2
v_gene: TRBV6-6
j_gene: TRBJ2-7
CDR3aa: CASSYSDAGLPHF
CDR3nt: TGTGCCAGCAGTTACTCGGACGCGGGACTACCTCACTTC

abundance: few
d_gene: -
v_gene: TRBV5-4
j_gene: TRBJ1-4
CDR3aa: CASSTDSRGEKLFF
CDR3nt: TGTGCCAGCAGCACCGACAGTCGAGGCGAAAAACTGTTTTTT

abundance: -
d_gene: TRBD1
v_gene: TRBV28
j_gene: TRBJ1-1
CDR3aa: CASRTGEGFTEAFF
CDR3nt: TGTGCCAGCAGGACAGGGGAGGGGTTCACTGAAGCTTTCTTT

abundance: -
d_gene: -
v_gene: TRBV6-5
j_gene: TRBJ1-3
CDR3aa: CASGQFEAGNTIYF
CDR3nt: TGTGCCAGCGGACAGTTTGAAGCTGGAAACACCATATATTTT

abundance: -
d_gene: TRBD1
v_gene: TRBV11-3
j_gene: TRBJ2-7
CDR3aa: CASSPGQDYEQYF
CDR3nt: TGTGCCAGCAGTCCTGGACAGGACTACGAGCAGTACTTC